A selection of T cell receptor beta chains follows, all from one sample in a study of control samples from healthy donors and cancer patients. Assay: immunoSEQ multiplex PCR; the TCRdb copy retains only in-frame clones and omits some. The sample includes some 120,000 clones, more than 70% of them seen just once. The sequencing input was blood. The receptors here all came from a man aged 55 to 70 in good health. Both conserved end residues are part of each CDR3. A D gene is named only where the DNA matches it firmly. Rows may omit the clone size; those that give it use once, few, many or a size class.

DNA,CDR3,size,J,V,D
TGTGCCAGCAGGGGACAGGGGATTAACTATGGCTACACCTTC,CASRGQGINYGYTF,.,TRBJ1-2,TRBV6-5,TRBD1
TGTGCCAGCAGCCATACCACAGGAGGCTCTGGAAACACCATATATTTT,CASSHTTGGSGNTIYF,.,TRBJ1-3,TRBV4-2,.
TGTGCCAGTTCGGAGGGGATGGGAAATCAGCCCCAGCATTTT,CASSEGMGNQPQHF,.,TRBJ1-5,TRBV19,.
TGTGCCAGCAGCTTAGGTTTGGGCGGAAAAAACACCGGGGAGCTGTTTTTT,CASSLGLGGKNTGELFF,once,TRBJ2-2,TRBV7-3,.
TGTGCCATCAGTGGTCCCTACGAGCAGTACTTC,CAISGPYEQYF,once,TRBJ2-7,TRBV10-3,.
TGTGCCAGCTCAGCATACAGGGGGCAGGGGACTGAAGCTTTCTTT,CASSAYRGQGTEAFF,.,TRBJ1-1,TRBV18,TRBD1
TGTGCCAGCAGCTTTGGCAGGGGAGACACAGATACGCAGTATTTT,CASSFGRGDTDTQYF,.,TRBJ2-3,TRBV7-7,.
TGTGCCAGCTCACCGAACGGTTTTCAGCCCCAGCATTTT,CASSPNGFQPQHF,.,TRBJ1-5,TRBV18,.
TGTGCCAGCAGCTTATCCTACAGGGCAACCGGGGAGCTGTTTTTT,CASSLSYRATGELFF,.,TRBJ2-2,TRBV7-8,.
TGTGCCAGCACCACTACGCGAGGGTACTACACCTTC,CASTTTRGYYTF,.,TRBJ1-2,TRBV28,.
TGTGCCAGCAGCTCGAATCCTCAGGGGGAGCAGTACTTC,CASSSNPQGEQYF,.,TRBJ2-7,TRBV5-4,.
TGTGCCAGCAGTTCTGACTGGACAGGGTTACGGCAGCCCCAGCATTTT,CASSSDWTGLRQPQHF,few,TRBJ1-5,TRBV6-6,TRBD1
TGTGCCAGCAGCTCCACGTACACGAACACTGAAGCTTTCTTT,CASSSTYTNTEAFF,.,TRBJ1-1,TRBV7-2,.
TGCGCCAGCAGCATGCAGACTAGCGATCGGGATGAGCAGTTCTTC,CASSMQTSDRDEQFF,once,TRBJ2-1,TRBV5-1,TRBD2
TGTGCCAGCAGCTTCGAGGGGCGCGGTACTGAAGCTTTCTTT,CASSFEGRGTEAFF,.,TRBJ1-1,TRBV3-1/TRBV3-2,.
TGTGCCAGCCAGAAGGGAACGGTTTATAATTCACCCCTCCACTTT,CASQKGTVYNSPLHF,.,TRBJ1-6,TRBV25-1,.
TGTGCCAGCTCTACCCCAGCGGGAGATTGGTCTGGGGCCAACGTCCTGACTTTC,CASSTPAGDWSGANVLTF,.,TRBJ2-6,TRBV28,TRBD2
TGTGCCAGCTCACCAGATATTACCAATTCACCCCTCCACTTT,CASSPDITNSPLHF,.,TRBJ1-6,TRBV18,.
TGTGCCAGCAGATCCTACAATGAGCAGTTCTTC,CASRSYNEQFF,.,TRBJ2-1,TRBV2,.
TGTGCCAGCAGCTTGGTCAGGAACTCCTACGAGCAGTACTTC,CASSLVRNSYEQYF,.,TRBJ2-7,TRBV5-6,.
TGTGCCAGCAGGTTCGGGACAGGGGTTGTAAGAACTGAAGCTTTCTTT,CASRFGTGVVRTEAFF,.,TRBJ1-1,TRBV27,TRBD1
TGCGCCAGCAGCTTGGTTAGCGGGGGAGGCACCGGGGAGCTGTTTTTT,CASSLVSGGGTGELFF,few,TRBJ2-2,TRBV5-1,TRBD2
TGTGCCAGCAGCGATGTCGGGACCTACGAGCAGTACTTC,CASSDVGTYEQYF,.,TRBJ2-7,TRBV5-4,.
TGTGCCAGCTCACCACCGATGGGGATTAAGGATGGCTACACCTTC,CASSPPMGIKDGYTF,.,TRBJ1-2,TRBV18,.
TGCAGCGTTGAAGGGTGGCTATCCGGCGTTCAGTACTTC,CSVEGWLSGVQYF,.,TRBJ2-4,TRBV29-1,.
TGTGCCAGTAGTAAGGGCGACGGGACCTACGAGCAGTACTTC,CASSKGDGTYEQYF,once,TRBJ2-7,TRBV19,.
TGCGCCAGCAGCCTCGTGAGGAACACTGAAGCTTTCTTT,CASSLVRNTEAFF,once,TRBJ1-1,TRBV5-1,.
TGTGCCAGCAGCTTAGCCCACTCCATACAGAGTAAGCCCTACGAGCAGTACTTC,CASSLAHSIQSKPYEQYF,.,TRBJ2-7,TRBV7-2,.
TGTGCCAGCAGGGGGACTAGCACAGATACGCAGTATTTT,CASRGTSTDTQYF,.,TRBJ2-3,TRBV6-5,.
TGTGCCAGCAGTTACGGACGGTGGGATGGCTACACCTTC,CASSYGRWDGYTF,few,TRBJ1-2,TRBV6-5,.
TGTGCCAGCAGCTTAGGCAGGGGGCGTTTTTCACCCCTCCACTTT,CASSLGRGRFSPLHF,few,TRBJ1-6,TRBV7-9,TRBD1
TGTGCCAGCAGCCTTGACAGGCCATACGAGCAGTACTTC,CASSLDRPYEQYF,.,TRBJ2-7,TRBV2,.
TGTGCCAGCAGTTTATCGAGGTTGGGGGATTCACCCCTCCACTTT,CASSLSRLGDSPLHF,.,TRBJ1-6,TRBV27,.
TGTGCCAGCAGTTTGGAGGGGTCCGTAGGAGAAAAACTGTTTTTT,CASSLEGSVGEKLFF,once,TRBJ1-4,TRBV28,.
TGTGCCAGCAGTTTAGCAGGCTTCTCTGGGGCCAACGTCCTGACTTTC,CASSLAGFSGANVLTF,.,TRBJ2-6,TRBV28,.
TGTGCCAGCAGCCCTTGGGACAGGGACCCCTTAGTGCAGTTCTTC,CASSPWDRDPLVQFF,.,TRBJ2-1,TRBV3-1/TRBV3-2,TRBD1
TGTGCCAGCAGCTGGACAGGGTTACCCTACGAGCAGTACTTC,CASSWTGLPYEQYF,.,TRBJ2-7,TRBV6-2/TRBV6-3,TRBD1
TGCGCCAGCAGCCAAGGGACAGGATCGAGCAATCAGCCCCAGCATTTT,CASSQGTGSSNQPQHF,.,TRBJ1-5,TRBV4-1,TRBD1
TGTGCCAGCAGCCCGCCGGGGTCGGCTAATGAAAAACTGTTTTTT,CASSPPGSANEKLFF,.,TRBJ1-4,TRBV28,.
TGTGCCAGCAGCTTGACAGGGGGGGTTCACACTGAAGCTTTCTTT,CASSLTGGVHTEAFF,.,TRBJ1-1,TRBV7-9,TRBD1
TGTGCCAGCAGCTTGCGGGCCAACAATCAGCCCCAGCATTTT,CASSLRANNQPQHF,.,TRBJ1-5,TRBV5-6,.
TGTGCCAGCAGTTTGTTCCAGAACACTGAAGCTTTCTTT,CASSLFQNTEAFF,.,TRBJ1-1,TRBV12-3/TRBV12-4,.
TGTGCCAGCAAGTCCAGGACAGGGCACACCGGGGAGCTGTTTTTT,CASKSRTGHTGELFF,.,TRBJ2-2,TRBV6-5,TRBD1
TGTGCCAGTAGCGGGACAGGGGGCTCATATCAGCCCCAGCATTTT,CASSGTGGSYQPQHF,.,TRBJ1-5,TRBV19,TRBD1
TGCGCCAGCAGCCAAGATTCGACCTCCTCCTACGAGCAGTACTTC,CASSQDSTSSYEQYF,.,TRBJ2-7,TRBV4-3,.
TGCGCCAGCAGCTCCGGGGGGACTGAAGCTTTCTTT,CASSSGGTEAFF,.,TRBJ1-1,TRBV5-1,.
TGTGCCAGCTCACCCACGGACAGGGATTTCTACAATGAGCAGTTCTTC,CASSPTDRDFYNEQFF,.,TRBJ2-1,TRBV18,TRBD1
TGTGCCAGCAGCTTAGTTCGTTTCGCCGGGGAGCTGTTTTTT,CASSLVRFAGELFF,.,TRBJ2-2,TRBV7-2,.